The clone carrying this T cell receptor (beta chain) was counted a single time. This sample was taken from a study of CD8 T cells in Susac syndrome. An amount of RNA that ranged from 0.5 to 1 ug was reverse transcribed with random hexamers. Amplification of the TCR beta CDR3 was carried out by immunoSEQ multiplex PCR, which spanned a total of 54 Vbeta and 13 Jbeta segments. TCRdb recomputed calls from the immunoSEQ multiplex PCR reads with MiXCR, one row per CDR3 protein. Of about 240,000 distinct CDR3 sequences listed, 90% to 96% are singletons. The ends were cut back, 0 bases at V and 4 bases at J, with 10 bases in the middle. This CDR3 has 14 residues. Per the germline V gene, CDR1 is SGHRS and CDR2 is YFSETQ.

The TCR was taken from a human donor with Susac syndrome. The specimen was CD4+ T cells from PBMCs. J is TRBJ2-5 and V is TRBV5-1; D is tentatively TRBD1 or TRBD2 (6 bases each). The CDR3 bases are TGCGCCAGCAGCTTGGACGGGGGCGGAGAGACCCAGTACTTC. Translating gives CASSLDGGGETQYF.